This TCR beta chain comes out of a study of CD8 T cells in Susac syndrome. High-throughput TCR beta sequencing covered peripheral CD8+ and CD4+ T cells. Controls were age- and sex-matched healthy donors. The CD8+ and CD4+ T cells were negatively isolated, with the TEMRA cells enriched by FACS. RNA amounts of about 0.5 to 1 ug underwent reverse transcription with random hexamers. Across 54 Vbeta and 13 Jbeta, TCR beta CDR3 was amplified with immunoSEQ multiplex PCR. TCRdb re-called the immunoSEQ multiplex PCR reads with MiXCR, one entry per CDR3 protein. The sample includes 150,000 to 200,000 distinct CDR3 sequences, about 94% of them seen just once. The CDR3 is 15 amino acids. CDR1 and CDR2 (germline): KGHDR, SFDVKD. With V trimmed by 2 bases and J by 7 bases, 5 bases remained unmatched.

This chain connects TRBV24-1 to TRBJ2-1; 9 positions agree with TRBD1. The sequence was obtained from a human donor in good health. Sequencing was carried out using CD4+ T cells from PBMCs. The CDR3 is CATSDSGQGWNEQFF. CDR3 coding DNA: TGTGCCACCAGTGATTCGGGACAGGGCTGGAATGAGCAGTTCTTC.